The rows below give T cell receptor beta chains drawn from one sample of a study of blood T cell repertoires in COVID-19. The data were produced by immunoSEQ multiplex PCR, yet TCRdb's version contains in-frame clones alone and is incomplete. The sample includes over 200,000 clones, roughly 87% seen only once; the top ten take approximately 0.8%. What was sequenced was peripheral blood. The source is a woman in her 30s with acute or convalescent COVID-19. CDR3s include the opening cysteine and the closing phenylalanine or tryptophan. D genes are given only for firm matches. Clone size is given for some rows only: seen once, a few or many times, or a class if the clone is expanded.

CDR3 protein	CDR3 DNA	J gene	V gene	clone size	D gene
CASSLSGTGIRSGNTIYF	TGTGCCAGTAGTCTATCCGGGACAGGGATCCGCTCGGGAAACACCATATATTTT	TRBJ1-3	TRBV19	once	TRBD1
CASSLTGEPREKLFF	TGTGCCAGCTCGCTTACGGGGGAACCGAGGGAAAAACTGTTTTTT	TRBJ1-4	TRBV18	NA	NA
CASIGTSKTGELFF	TGTGCCAGTATTGGGACTTCCAAAACCGGGGAGCTGTTTTTT	TRBJ2-2	TRBV19	NA	NA
CASRNRTGTLYGYTF	TGTGCCAGCAGAAATAGGACAGGTACTCTCTATGGCTACACCTTC	TRBJ1-2	TRBV2	NA	TRBD1
CASSLSHGSYEQYF	TGTGCCAGCAGTTTAAGTCACGGCTCCTACGAGCAGTACTTC	TRBJ2-7	TRBV27	NA	NA
CASSSRGQIKNTEAFF	TGTGCCAGCAGCTCCCGGGGACAGATAAAAAACACTGAAGCTTTCTTT	TRBJ1-1	TRBV7-9	NA	TRBD1
CASSPARVLYNSPLHF	TGTGCCAGCAGCCCAGCGCGGGTCCTTTATAATTCACCCCTCCACTTT	TRBJ1-6	TRBV11-2	NA	NA
CAWSDSRGYGYTF	TGTGCCTGGAGTGACAGTCGGGGCTATGGCTACACCTTC	TRBJ1-2	TRBV30	NA	NA
CASSGFSGPTGELFF	TGTGCCAGCAGCGGGTTTAGCGGGCCCACCGGGGAGCTGTTTTTT	TRBJ2-2	TRBV9	NA	TRBD2
CASSVGLAGYEQYF	TGTGCCAGCAGTGTTGGGCTAGCGGGATACGAGCAGTACTTC	TRBJ2-7	TRBV25-1	NA	TRBD2
CAISESSGTSVEQPQHF	TGTGCCATCAGTGAGTCAAGCGGGACATCAGTAGAACAGCCCCAGCATTTT	TRBJ1-5	TRBV10-3	NA	NA
CASSFGDRGREQYF	TGTGCCAGCAGCTTCGGGGACAGGGGGCGCGAGCAGTACTTC	TRBJ2-7	TRBV9	once	TRBD1
CASLNYEQYF	TGCGCCAGCCTAAACTACGAGCAGTACTTC	TRBJ2-7	TRBV5-1	NA	NA
CASSPSRRTDTQYF	TGTGCCAGCAGCCCTAGTAGGAGGACAGATACGCAGTATTTT	TRBJ2-3	TRBV7-2	NA	NA
CASSPPGLAYEQFF	TGTGCCAGCAGCCCACCGGGACTAGCATATGAGCAGTTCTTC	TRBJ2-1	TRBV6-5	NA	TRBD2
CASSPNAGNNYGYTF	TGTGCCAGCAGCCCAAACGCGGGGAATAACTATGGCTACACCTTC	TRBJ1-2	TRBV9	NA	NA
CASSTRDNEQFF	TGTGCCAGCAGCACCCGGGACAATGAGCAGTTCTTC	TRBJ2-1	TRBV12-3/TRBV12-4	NA	NA
CASGLAGGRETQYF	TGTGCCAGCGGACTAGCGGGAGGTCGAGAGACCCAGTACTTC	TRBJ2-5	TRBV11-3	NA	TRBD2
CASSLGGANTGELFF	TGCGCCAGCAGCCTCGGAGGGGCAAACACCGGGGAGCTGTTTTTT	TRBJ2-2	TRBV5-1	NA	NA
CASSSQGSTDTQYF	TGCGCCAGCAGCTCACAGGGTAGCACAGATACGCAGTATTTT	TRBJ2-3	TRBV5-1	NA	NA
CASSLKGTGPSQETQYF	TGTGCCAGCAGCTTAAAGGGGACAGGGCCTTCTCAAGAGACCCAGTACTTC	TRBJ2-5	TRBV11-3	NA	TRBD1
CASSFSQATGELFF	TGTGCCAGCAGCTTTTCCCAGGCGACCGGGGAGCTGTTTTTT	TRBJ2-2	TRBV11-2	NA	NA
CASDRAGGPFGQYF	TGTGCCAGCGATCGGGCGGGAGGGCCGTTCGGGCAGTACTTC	TRBJ2-7	TRBV6-6	NA	TRBD2
CASSWRDWSSYEQYF	TGTGCCAGCAGCTGGCGGGACTGGAGCTCCTACGAGCAGTACTTC	TRBJ2-7	TRBV11-3	NA	NA
CASSNRQGQSYEQYF	TGTGCCAGCAGCAACCGACAGGGGCAGTCCTACGAGCAGTACTTC	TRBJ2-7	TRBV4-2	NA	TRBD1
CASSLEVPSGRAYNEQFF	TGTGCCAGCAGCTTAGAAGTACCTAGCGGGAGGGCCTACAATGAGCAGTTCTTC	TRBJ2-1	TRBV7-6	NA	TRBD2
CASSEGWGQGTYEQYF	TGTGCCAGCAGCGAAGGATGGGGACAGGGCACGTACGAGCAGTACTTC	TRBJ2-7	TRBV9	few	TRBD1
CASSSESGTGGRGYGYTF	TGTGCCAGCAGCTCCGAATCCGGGACAGGGGGAAGAGGCTATGGCTACACCTTC	TRBJ1-2	TRBV11-3	NA	TRBD1
CASSWRDSYPYEQYF	TGTGCCAGCAGCTGGAGGGACAGTTACCCCTACGAGCAGTACTTC	TRBJ2-7	TRBV7-9	NA	NA
CATSDLLGDRETQYF	TGTGCCACCAGTGATTTGTTAGGGGACAGGGAGACCCAGTACTTC	TRBJ2-5	TRBV24-1	NA	TRBD1
CASSEISWETQYF	TGCGCCAGCAGTGAGATTAGTTGGGAGACCCAGTACTTC	TRBJ2-5	TRBV10-2	NA	NA
CASSLLAGAFYEQYF	TGTGCCAGCAGTTTACTAGCGGGAGCTTTCTACGAGCAGTACTTC	TRBJ2-7	TRBV27	NA	TRBD2
CATRDFGADTQYF	TGTGCCACTAGGGACTTCGGGGCAGATACGCAGTATTTT	TRBJ2-3	TRBV15	NA	NA
CASSSQGTYEQYF	TGTGCCAGCAGCTCGCAGGGGACCTACGAGCAGTACTTC	TRBJ2-7	TRBV11-2	NA	NA
CASHRGRTGELFF	TGTGCCAGCCACAGGGGGCGGACCGGGGAGCTGTTTTTT	TRBJ2-2	TRBV19	NA	TRBD1
CASSPRVSGYEQYF	TGTGCCAGCAGTCCACGCGTTAGCGGGTACGAGCAGTACTTC	TRBJ2-7	TRBV27	NA	TRBD2
CASSLADRGLSNEQFF	TGTGCCAGCAGCTTAGCCGACAGGGGGCTAAGCAATGAGCAGTTCTTC	TRBJ2-1	TRBV11-1	once	TRBD1
CASSLGGGAGAYNEQFF	TGTGCCAGCAGCTTGGGGGGTGGGGCGGGAGCCTACAATGAGCAGTTCTTC	TRBJ2-1	TRBV5-4	NA	TRBD2
CASSPAKGASGELFF	TGTGCCAGCTCACCGGCCAAGGGGGCGAGCGGGGAGCTGTTTTTT	TRBJ2-2	TRBV18	NA	TRBD1
CASSQVGRTKGQFLENSPLHF	TGTGCCAGCAGCCAAGTGGGAAGGACGAAGGGACAGTTCCTCGAGAATTCACCCCTCCACTTT	TRBJ1-6	TRBV4-2	NA	TRBD1